This passage covers 25 T cell receptor beta chains from one sample sequenced in a study of cytomegalovirus exposure and HLA in healthy donors. Both 60 Vbeta primers and 13 Jbeta primers went into the PCR. TCRdb's table, derived via immunoSEQ multiplex PCR, lists solely in-frame clones and lacks some. The sample includes 85,000 to 90,000 clones, approximately 76% of them seen just once. The sample comprised PBMCs. The receptors stem from a man aged 25-40 years in good health and CMV-seropositive.

This clone was counted between two and nine times. The V and J genes are TRBV5-8 and TRBJ1-2; weak D call: TRBD1 (6 bases). CDR3 length: 13 amino acids. Germline V CDR1 and CDR2: SGHTS, YDEGEE. V lost 2 bases and J lost 7, with 12 bases in between. The CDR3 bases are TGTGCCAGCAGCTTCCAGGGGAAACGTGGCTACACCTTC. Translated, it gives CASSFQGKRGYTF.

The genes are TRBV18 and TRBJ2-2; 8 bases map to TRBD2. This CDR3 comprises 15 residues. The germline CDR1 and CDR2 sequences are KGHSH and LQKENI. V trimming: 3 bases; J trimming: 5 bases; junction bases outside the gene matches: 5. CDR3 residues: CASSPMGLVTGELFF. The CDR3 DNA is TGTGCCAGCTCACCCATGGGACTAGTAACCGGGGAGCTGTTTTTT. The complete variable domain, with remaining parts taken from reference TRBV18 and TRBJ2-2, reads NAGVMQNPRHLVRRRGQEARLRCSPMKGHSHVYWYRQLPEEGLKFMVYLQKENIIDESGMPKERFSAEFPKEGPSILRIQQVVRGDSAAYFCASSPMGLVTGELFFGEGSRLTVL.

A few counts support this clone. The chain uses TRBV5-6 and TRBJ2-2, with D possibly matching TRBD2 (5 bases). The CDR3 has 13 amino acids. Germline assignment: CDR1 SGHDT and CDR2 YYEEEE. The V end lost 1 base, the J end lost 6 bases, and 7 bases lay between the germline ends. CDR3 sequence reads: CASSLSGPGELFF. As DNA, the CDR3 is TGTGCCAGCAGCTTGAGCGGTCCCGGGGAGCTGTTTTTT.

The J gene is TRBJ2-5, the V gene TRBV5-1, with 10 bases that match TRBD1. TRBJ2-7 matches the DNA end more closely, so the J call is doubtful. The CDR3 is made up of 15 amino acids. Germline CDR1 SGHRS, CDR2 YFSETQ. CDR3 in amino acids: CASSTGTGEPYEQYF. In DNA form, the CDR3 reads TGCGCCAGCAGCACGGGGACAGGGGAACCCTACGAGCAGTACTTC.

V is TRBV29-1 and J is TRBJ2-1, with TRBD2 matching over 16 bases. J gave up 3 bases and V 2 bases, and 10 bases lay outside the gene matches. The CDR3 spans 19 residues. CDR1 and CDR2 from the germline V gene are SQVTM and ANQGSEA. The CDR3 loop reads CSVESGLAGGQGRYNEQFF. CDR3 DNA: TGCAGCGTTGAATCGGGACTAGCGGGGGGGCAGGGACGCTACAATGAGCAGTTCTTC.

The chain has TRBV5-4 and TRBJ1-4; 9 nucleotides align to TRBD1. The germline V gene encodes CDR1 SGHNT and CDR2 YYREEE (reference sequence). V lost 0 bases to trimming and J lost 8 bases; unmatched junction nucleotides: 8. The CDR3 is 16 amino acids. The CDR3 bases are TGTGCCAGCAGCTTGGTTGGACAGGGGTTGGGGGAAAAACTGTTTTTT. Translation gives CASSLVGQGLGEKLFF.

The chain recombines TRBV15 with TRBJ2-5; 7 positions match TRBD1. The J call is doubtful: the DNA matches TRBJ2-7 better. Germline CDR1 LNHNV, CDR2 YYDKDF (reference sequence). The CDR3 runs 13 residues. DNA for the CDR3: TGTGCCACCAGCTCCCGGGACAGTTACGAGCAGTACTTC. This translates into CATSSRDSYEQYF.

The genes are TRBV2 and TRBJ1-1; 10 bases map to TRBD1. Germline CDR1 SNHLY, CDR2 FYNNEI. Losses at the gene ends were 6 bases for V and 4 bases for J; bases not matched to a gene: 14. This CDR3 region has 17 residues. The CDR3 DNA reads as TGTGCCAGCAGGGGACCCGGGACAGGGGTTTGGGGCACTGAAGCTTTCTTT. Residues: CASRGPGTGVWGTEAFF.

The chain employs TRBV9 and TRBJ1-4; 7 positions agree with TRBD1. The CDR3 contains 16 residues. V was pared by 2 bases and J by 0 bases, with 4 bases of the junction left unmatched. Germline V CDR1 and CDR2: SGDLS, YYNGEE. The CDR3 sequence: CASSVGQTSTNEKLFF. As DNA, the CDR3 is TGTGCCAGCAGCGTGGGACAGACCTCAACTAATGAAAAACTGTTTTTT.

The count of this clone is one. The rearrangement uses TRBV7-2 and TRBJ1-1, with D unclear. CDR3 length equals 12 residues. Trimming stripped 5 bases from V and 0 bases from J, with 4 bases between. In germline, CDR1 is SGHTA, CDR2 FQGNSA. The CDR3 loop is CASSLLNTEAFF. The CDR3 DNA reads as TGTGCCAGCAGCCTCTTGAACACTGAAGCTTTCTTT.

The rearrangement joins TRBV4-3 to TRBJ1-5, with 7 bases matching TRBD1. Germline values: CDR1 LGHNA, CDR2 YSLEER. The CDR3 covers 15 residues. Trimming removed 1 base from V and 7 bases from J; junction bases left unmatched: 7. The CDR3 nucleotides read TGCGCCAGCAGCCAAGGTGACAGGGACGGGCAGCCCCAGCATTTT. Translating gives CASSQGDRDGQPQHF.

This chain connects TRBV7-9 to TRBJ1-3, with a possible D match to TRBD1 (6 bases). This CDR3 is built from 17 residues. V lost 11 bases and J 0 bases, leaving 23 bases between the germline ends. Germline V gene data show CDR1 as SEHNR and CDR2 as FQNEAQ (reference sequence). The CDR3, as DNA: TGTGCCGCCCCGGGACAAGGTACCTACTTCTCTGGAAACACCATATATTTT. Protein product: CAAPGQGTYFSGNTIYF.

The chain couples TRBV6-4 to TRBJ1-5; D is unresolved. Germline V gene data show CDR1 as MRHNA and CDR2 as SNTAGT. V was shortened by 4 bases and J by 1 base, with 11 bases between the two germline ends. This CDR3 is built from 15 residues. This chain's CDR3 is CASSAWPGSNQPQHF. CDR3 nucleotides: TGTGCCAGCAGTGCTTGGCCGGGAAGCAATCAGCCCCAGCATTTT.

Here the CDR3 reads CASSQQLAGGPAYEQYF. The CDR3 DNA sequence: TGCGCCAGCAGCCAGCAACTAGCGGGGGGGCCCGCCTACGAGCAGTACTTC. V gene TRBV4-1 combines with J gene TRBJ2-7, with TRBD2 identical over 13 bases. Trimming removed 3 bases from V and 2 bases from J; junction bases left unmatched: 7. The CDR3 runs to 17 residues. CDR1 and CDR2 from the germline V gene are MGHRA and YSYEKL.

The genes are TRBV9 and TRBJ1-2, with 7 bases identical to TRBD1. Germline assignment: CDR1 SGDLS and CDR2 YYNGEE. Losses at the gene ends were 2 bases for V and 5 bases for J; bases not matched to a gene: 9. This CDR3 is built from 15 residues. Written as DNA, the CDR3 is TGTGCCAGCAGCGTCGGGGGACAGACAGTATATGGCTACACCTTC. Protein: CASSVGGQTVYGYTF.

The genes are TRBV19 and TRBJ2-5, with D tentatively TRBD2 (6 bases). This CDR3 contains 15 residues. Germline loops: CDR1 LNHDA, CDR2 SQIVND (reference sequence). With 7 bases removed from V and 0 bases from J, the gap between germline ends came to 15 bases. As DNA, the CDR3 is TGTGCCAGTACGCGGGCAGGGAGGTACCAAGAGACCCAGTACTTC. It specifies CASTRAGRYQETQYF.

V usage is TRBV4-2 and J usage is TRBJ2-7; TRBD2 matches at 12 bases. Per germline, CDR1 LGHNA and CDR2 YNFKEQ. Unmatched junction bases numbered 3, after V lost 2 bases and J lost 7 bases. The CDR3 spans 14 residues. CDR3 DNA: TGTGCCAGCAGCCAACGGACTAGCGGGGATGAGCAGTACTTC. It translates to CASSQRTSGDEQYF.

V usage is TRBV19 and J usage is TRBJ1-1; no definite D call. The CDR3 length is 12 residues. Trimming took 3 bases from V and 7 from J, leaving 9 bases between them. Looked up from germline, CDR1 is LNHDA and CDR2 is SQIVND (reference sequence). The CDR3 protein is CASSIMVGEAFF. DNA of the CDR3: TGTGCCAGTAGTATTATGGTCGGTGAAGCTTTCTTT.

The gene calls are TRBV4-1 and TRBJ2-1; TRBD2 might be the D (7 bases). CDR1 and CDR2 from the germline V gene are MGHRA and YSYEKL. The V end was cut by 11 bases, the J end by 4 bases, with 27 bases between. The CDR3 totals 17 residues. CDR3 region: CALQQGLRGFRYNEQFF. The CDR3 DNA is TGCGCCCTACAGCAGGGGCTGCGGGGGTTTAGATACAATGAGCAGTTCTTC.

The chain employs TRBV9 and TRBJ2-7; 9 bases map to TRBD2. CDR1 is SGDLS, CDR2 YYNGEE, per germline. This CDR3 is built from 14 residues. Unmatched junction bases numbered 0, after V lost 0 bases and J lost 2 bases. CDR3 DNA sequence: TGTGCCAGCAGCGTAGGCGGGGGGGCCTACGAGCAGTACTTC. This translates into CASSVGGGAYEQYF.

The chain is built from TRBV6-5 and TRBJ1-2; D may be TRBD1 (6 bases). The CDR3 is 13 residues long. Trimming pared 4 bases from V and 5 bases from J, leaving 11 bases between. Per the germline V gene, CDR1 is MNHEY and CDR2 is SVGAGI. The CDR3 DNA reads TGTGCCAGCAGTTGGGGGGGGCGATATGGCTACACCTTC. Encoded protein: CASSWGGRYGYTF.

Points on this clone: Within the sample, other DNA sequences also encode this same CDR3. V usage is TRBV7-9 and J usage is TRBJ1-5; TRBD1 matches 9 bases. The CDR3 consists of 15 residues. With V trimmed by 5 bases and J by 3 bases, 5 bases remained unmatched. Germline values: CDR1 SEHNR, CDR2 FQNEAQ (reference sequence). CDR3 loop: CASSLGTGINQPQHF. For the CDR3, the DNA is TGTGCCAGCAGCCTAGGGACAGGGATCAATCAGCCCCAGCATTTT.

V and J are TRBV30 and TRBJ1-3; D is ambiguous. Germline V gives CDR1 GTSNPN, CDR2 SVGIG (reference sequence). There are 15 residues in the CDR3. V was pared by 1 base and J by 0 bases, with 10 bases between. Here the CDR3 reads CAWSEGSSSGNTIYF. Written as DNA, the CDR3 is TGTGCCTGGAGTGAAGGTAGCAGCTCTGGAAACACCATATATTTT.

The CDR3 coding sequence is TGCGCCAGCAGCCAAGTGGGGACTGGAGCATCCTCCTACGAGCAGTACTTC. This codes for CASSQVGTGASSYEQYF. This rearrangement joins TRBV4-1 to TRBJ2-7, with D possibly being TRBD2 (6 bases). The V end was cut by 1 base, the J end by 0 bases, with 16 bases between. This CDR3 spans 17 amino acids. CDR1 and CDR2 (germline): MGHRA, YSYEKL.

The V gene is TRBV6-1, the J gene TRBJ1-6, with D perhaps matching TRBD1 (6 bases). This CDR3 comprises 15 residues. Trimming removed 6 bases at V and 4 bases at J, with 13 bases between. Germline V gives CDR1 MNHNS, CDR2 SASEGT. CDR3 in amino acids: CASRRSDRYNSPLHF. CDR3 in DNA: TGTGCCAGCAGGAGATCAGACAGGTATAATTCACCCCTCCACTTT.